This is a list of T cell receptor beta chains from one sample in a study of blood T cell repertoires in COVID-19. Assay used: immunoSEQ multiplex PCR; TCRdb lists only in-frame clones, some missing. The sample has over 100,000 clones, under 90% seen once. Sample: peripheral blood. Source of these receptors: a woman between 45 and 60 years old with acute or convalescent COVID-19. Each CDR3 is given with its conserved first and last residue. The order of the fields is CDR3 length, V gene, J gene, CDR3 protein.

>18|TRBV5-1|TRBJ2-3
CASSLEPGGQQGPDTQYF
>13|TRBV5-4|TRBJ1-1
CASSLDLNTEAFF
>21|TRBV19|TRBJ1-5
CASKFESGQGYPDALNQPQHF
>18|TRBV4-1|TRBJ2-2
CASSQPPGQGATPGELFF
>15|TRBV7-9|TRBJ2-3
CASSPPPGTPDTQYF
>16|TRBV6-1|TRBJ1-5
CASSGEVGGGGQPQHF
>14|TRBV28|TRBJ1-5
CASRLQGGNQPQHF
>13|TRBV9|TRBJ1-2
CASSVQGDYGYTF
>15|TRBV5-4|TRBJ2-4
CASSPTPLAKNIQYF
>12|TRBV2|TRBJ2-3
CASSEVTDTQYF
>14|TRBV19|TRBJ2-1
CASSRVGTVGEQFF
>15|TRBV6-5|TRBJ2-2
CASTPGLAGVGELFF
>13|TRBV3-1/TRBV3-2|TRBJ1-1
CASSKGQGTEAFF
>15|TRBV7-7|TRBJ2-3
CASSLGGALTDTQYF
>12|TRBV4-2|TRBJ1-1
CASRTQNTEAFF
>15|TRBV11-3|TRBJ2-5
CASSLGTGDVETQYF
>14|TRBV19|TRBJ2-7
CASSPGRGVNEQYF
>13|TRBV5-5|TRBJ2-1
CASSLGSSNEQFF
>15|TRBV11-3|TRBJ2-7
CASSFAQGAVHEQYF
>16|TRBV2|TRBJ1-2
CASSTGTGGPNYGYTF